This is a list of T cell receptor beta chains from one sample in a study of shared clonotypes between healthy human individuals. Repertoires were generated with immunoSEQ multiplex PCR, while TCRdb's copy carries only in-frame clones and drops some. This table holds roughly 1,100,000 clones, about 74% found once. Sequences were obtained from memory CD4+ T cells sorted from blood. The receptors derive from a young man in good health. Both conserved end residues are part of each CDR3. D genes are given only for firm matches. Expanded clones get a size class; other rows say once, few or many, or leave the size out.

v_call	clone_size	j_call	d_call	cdr3_nt	cdr3_aa
TRBV11-2	-	TRBJ1-1	-	TGTGCCAGCAGCTTAGGGCAGGGGCCCCGAGCTTTCTTT	CASSLGQGPRAFF
TRBV5-4	-	TRBJ2-3	TRBD2	TGTGCCAGCAGCCGTGGGACTAGCGGGGCTAGCACAGATACGCAGTATTTT	CASSRGTSGASTDTQYF
TRBV7-2	-	TRBJ2-2	-	TGTGCCAGCAAACTAGGAGGTTCCACCGGGGAGCTGTTTTTT	CASKLGGSTGELFF
TRBV6-1	-	TRBJ1-2	-	TGTGCCAGCAGGGTAGACCTCGCGGATGGCTACACCTTC	CASRVDLADGYTF
TRBV18	once	TRBJ1-1	-	TGTGCCAGCTCTCGAGAGGGGAACACTGAAGCTTTCTTT	CASSREGNTEAFF
TRBV11-2	-	TRBJ2-5	TRBD2	TGTGCCAGCAGTTCCCCGGGACTAGCGGTTGAGTACTTC	CASSSPGLAVEYF
TRBV29-1	-	TRBJ1-2	-	TGCAGCGTTGAAGAAGCCGGTTATGGCTACACCTTC	CSVEEAGYGYTF
TRBV6-6	-	TRBJ2-7	TRBD1	TGTGCCAGCACCGACACAGGGGGTCCATCCGCCTACGAGCAGTACTTC	CASTDTGGPSAYEQYF
TRBV5-6	-	TRBJ1-6	-	TGTGCCAGCAGCTTCCGACAGGCCAGGTATAATTCACCCCTCCACTTT	CASSFRQARYNSPLHF
TRBV4-1	few	TRBJ1-5	TRBD1	TGCGCCAGCAGCCAAGGGGTACAGGGGGGTCAGCCCCAGCATTTT	CASSQGVQGGQPQHF
TRBV6-5	-	TRBJ2-1	TRBD2	TGTGCCAGCAATGGCGGGAGGGCCCAGAATGAGCAGTTCTTC	CASNGGRAQNEQFF
TRBV30	few	TRBJ1-1	TRBD1	TGTGCCTGGAGTGGACAGGGGCCCACTGAAGCTTTCTTT	CAWSGQGPTEAFF
TRBV15	-	TRBJ1-3	-	TGTGCCACCTCTCTCTCTGGAAACACCATATATTTT	CATSLSGNTIYF
TRBV29-1	few	TRBJ1-1	-	TGCAGCGTTGTTTCGACTGAAGCTTTCTTT	CSVVSTEAFF
TRBV5-4	-	TRBJ2-1	TRBD2	TGTGCCAGCAGCTTGGCCTCTAGCGGGAGGGCCTCCTACAATGAGCAGTTCTTC	CASSLASSGRASYNEQFF
TRBV30	-	TRBJ1-4	TRBD1	TGTGCCTGGAGTGTACAGGGGAGTGAAAAACTGTTTTTT	CAWSVQGSEKLFF
TRBV5-1	-	TRBJ2-5	-	TGCGCCAGCAGCTTGCTCAGCCCCCAGCAAGAGACCCAGTACTTC	CASSLLSPQQETQYF
TRBV14	-	TRBJ2-1	-	TGTGCCAGCAGCCAAGGGGTTGTGAAGGGAAGGATCTTC	CASSQGVVKGRIF
TRBV7-9	-	TRBJ2-3	TRBD2	TGTGCCAGCACAAGAAGCCTAGCGGGCACAGATACGCAGTATTTT	CASTRSLAGTDTQYF
TRBV10-1	few	TRBJ1-2	-	TGCGCCAGCAGTCCCTCCGGGACACATAACTATGGCTACACCTTC	CASSPSGTHNYGYTF
TRBV30	-	TRBJ1-2	-	TGTGCCTGGAGTAGCCAGGGAACCAACTATGGCTACACCTTC	CAWSSQGTNYGYTF
TRBV5-1	few	TRBJ1-3	TRBD1	TGCGCCAGCAGCTCCCAGGGGGCTGGAAACACCATATATTTT	CASSSQGAGNTIYF
TRBV11-2	-	TRBJ2-7	-	TGTGCCAGCAGACCCCCAGCGAGGAATAGTTACGAGCAGTACTTC	CASRPPARNSYEQYF
TRBV18	once	TRBJ2-1	TRBD2	TGTGCCAGCTCACCAACTAGCGGGAGGGCGCGCAATGAGCAGTTCTTC	CASSPTSGRARNEQFF
TRBV11-3	-	TRBJ2-1	TRBD1	TGTGCCAGCAGCTTAGGGACGGGGACAGGGTGGTCCTACAATGAGCAGTTCTTC	CASSLGTGTGWSYNEQFF
TRBV25-1	-	TRBJ2-7	-	TGTGCCAGCAGTGGCCAGGGCTACGAGCAGTACTTC	CASSGQGYEQYF
TRBV2	-	TRBJ1-5	-	TGTGCCAGCAGTGTTGAGGGTTCCCAGCCCCAGCATTTT	CASSVEGSQPQHF
TRBV5-1	-	TRBJ2-1	TRBD1	TGCGCCAGCAGCCTGGACAGGGGGACGGGGACTGGTGATGAGCAGTTCTTC	CASSLDRGTGTGDEQFF
TRBV11-2	-	TRBJ2-5	-	TGTGCCAGCAGCTTTTGGGGAGAGGAGACCCAGTACTTC	CASSFWGEETQYF
TRBV6-1	-	TRBJ2-3	-	TGTGCCAGCAGTGTGGGTATAGCGACAGATACGCAGTATTTT	CASSVGIATDTQYF
TRBV7-2	-	TRBJ2-7	TRBD2	TGTGCCAGCAGCCTCCGACTAGCGGGAGGTTCCTACGAGCAGTACTTC	CASSLRLAGGSYEQYF
TRBV7-2	-	TRBJ2-2	-	TGTGCCAGCACCCCCCCCACGAACACCGGGGAGCTGTTTTTT	CASTPPTNTGELFF
TRBV7-9	-	TRBJ2-1	-	TGTGCCAGCAGCTCGGGGAATGAGCAGTTCTTC	CASSSGNEQFF
TRBV6-5	-	TRBJ1-2	-	TGTGCCAGCAGTGGTGGGAGAGGGGGAGATGGCTACACCTTC	CASSGGRGGDGYTF
TRBV5-5	once	TRBJ2-7	-	TGTGCCAGCAGCGAGACCCTATCTGGTTGGGGCTCCTACGAGCAGTACTTC	CASSETLSGWGSYEQYF
TRBV5-6	-	TRBJ1-4	-	TGTGCCAGCAGCTCCGGTAGGCTCGAAAAACTGTTTTTT	CASSSGRLEKLFF
TRBV18	-	TRBJ1-1	-	TGTGCCAGCTCGCCCCAGGGGAGGCCTGAAGCTTTCTTT	CASSPQGRPEAFF
TRBV9	few	TRBJ1-6	-	TGTGCCAGCAGCCCCCGCCCAGATTCGCCCCTCCACTTT	CASSPRPDSPLHF
TRBV30	-	TRBJ2-7	TRBD2	TGTGCCTGGAGTGTCGGGGAGGGGTACGAGCAGTACTTC	CAWSVGEGYEQYF
TRBV5-1	-	TRBJ1-4	-	TGCGCCAGCAGCTTGGGGAGAGGGGGTGGTGAAAAACTGTTTTTT	CASSLGRGGGEKLFF
TRBV29-1	-	TRBJ2-7	TRBD1	TGCAGCGTTGGGACCGGGACAGGGGAAGGCGAGCAGTACTTC	CSVGTGTGEGEQYF
TRBV27	once	TRBJ2-2	TRBD2	TGTGCCATTAGTTTCAGACTAGCGGGGCGTCCGATCACCGGGGAGCTGTTTTTT	CAISFRLAGRPITGELFF
TRBV6-5	once	TRBJ2-6	-	TGTGCCAGCAGACTCAGGGGTACTGGGGCCAACGTCCTGACTTTC	CASRLRGTGANVLTF